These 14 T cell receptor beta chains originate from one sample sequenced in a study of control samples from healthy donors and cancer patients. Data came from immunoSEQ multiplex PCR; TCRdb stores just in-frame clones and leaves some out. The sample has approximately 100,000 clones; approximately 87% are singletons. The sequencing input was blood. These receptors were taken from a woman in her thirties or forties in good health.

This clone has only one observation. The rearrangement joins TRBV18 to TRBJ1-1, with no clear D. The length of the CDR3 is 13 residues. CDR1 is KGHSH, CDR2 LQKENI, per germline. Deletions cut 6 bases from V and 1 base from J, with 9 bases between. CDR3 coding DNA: TGTGCCAGCTCGAACCAGGAGAACACTGAAGCTTTCTTT. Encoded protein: CASSNQENTEAFF. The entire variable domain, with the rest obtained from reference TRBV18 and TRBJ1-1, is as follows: NAGVMQNPRHLVRRRGQEARLRCSPMKGHSHVYWYRQLPEEGLKFMVYLQKENIIDESGMPKERFSAEFPKEGPSILRIQQVVRGDSAAYFCASSNQENTEAFFGQGTRLTVV.

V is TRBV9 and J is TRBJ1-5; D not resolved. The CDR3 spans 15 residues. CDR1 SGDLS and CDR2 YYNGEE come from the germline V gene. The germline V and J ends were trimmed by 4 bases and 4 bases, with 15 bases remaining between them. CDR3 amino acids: CASSPLAHGNQPQHF. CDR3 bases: TGTGCCAGCAGCCCTCTGGCCCACGGTAATCAGCCCCAGCATTTT.

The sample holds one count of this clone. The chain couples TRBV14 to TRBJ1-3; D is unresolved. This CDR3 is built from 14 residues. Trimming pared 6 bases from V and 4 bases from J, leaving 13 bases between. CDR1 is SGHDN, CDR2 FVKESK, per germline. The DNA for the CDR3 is TGTGCCAGCAGTACCAGGACGAAAGGAAACACCATATATTTT. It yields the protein CASSTRTKGNTIYF. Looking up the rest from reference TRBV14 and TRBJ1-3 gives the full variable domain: EAGVTQFPSHSVIEKGQTVTLRCDPISGHDNLYWYRRVMGKEIKFLLHFVKESKQDESGMPNNRFLAERTGGTYSTLKVQPAELEDSGVYFCASSTRTKGNTIYFGEGSWLTVV.

CDR3 DNA sequence: TGCGCCATCCAGGGGGGCAAACATCAGCCCCAGCATTTT. This sequence encodes CAIQGGKHQPQHF. The genes are TRBV4-3 and TRBJ1-5; TRBD1 agrees at 7 bases. V trimming: 10 bases; J trimming: 5 bases; junction bases outside the gene matches: 8. The CDR3 has 13 residues. From germline, CDR1 is LGHNA and CDR2 YSLEER.

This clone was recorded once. The CDR3 reads CASSQEGGQNTGELFF. The CDR3 DNA follows: TGCGCCAGCAGCCAAGAAGGAGGACAGAACACCGGGGAGCTGTTTTTT. The chain recombines TRBV4-1 with TRBJ2-2; either TRBD1 or TRBD2 may fit D (5 bases each). The CDR3 loop spans 16 amino acids. The V and J ends lost 0 bases and 1 base respectively, with 9 bases between them. Germline V gene data show CDR1 as MGHRA and CDR2 as YSYEKL.

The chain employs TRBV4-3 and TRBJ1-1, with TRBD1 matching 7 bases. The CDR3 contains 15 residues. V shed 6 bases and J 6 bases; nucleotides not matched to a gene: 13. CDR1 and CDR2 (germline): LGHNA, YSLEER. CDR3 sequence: CASRRSEQGKAEAFF. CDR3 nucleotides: TGCGCCAGCAGGCGAAGCGAACAGGGGAAGGCTGAAGCTTTCTTT.

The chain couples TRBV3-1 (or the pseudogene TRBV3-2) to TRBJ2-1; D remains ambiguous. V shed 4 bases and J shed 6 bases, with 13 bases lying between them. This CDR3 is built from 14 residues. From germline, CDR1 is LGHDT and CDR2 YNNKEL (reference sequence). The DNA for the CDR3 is TGTGCCAGCAGCCCCCGGTTCAGTCGCAATGAGCAGTTCTTC. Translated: CASSPRFSRNEQFF.

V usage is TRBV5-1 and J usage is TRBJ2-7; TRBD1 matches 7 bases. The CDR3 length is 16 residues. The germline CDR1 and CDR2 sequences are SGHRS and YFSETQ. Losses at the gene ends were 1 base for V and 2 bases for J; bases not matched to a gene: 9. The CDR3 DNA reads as TGCGCCAGCAGCTTGTCCTTCGACAGGGCCGCCTACGAGCAGTACTTC. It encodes CASSLSFDRAAYEQYF. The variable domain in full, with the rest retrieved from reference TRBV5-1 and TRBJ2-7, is KAGVTQTPRYLIKTRGQQVTLSCSPISGHRSVSWYQQTPGQGLQFLFEYFSETQRNKGNFPGRFSGRQFSNSRSEMNVSTLELGDSALYLCASSLSFDRAAYEQYFGPGTRLTVT.

The CDR3 sequence: CASSQAGRGDYGYTF. The CDR3 bases are TGTGCCAGCAGCCAAGCAGGCAGGGGTGACTATGGCTACACCTTC. This chain connects TRBV14 to TRBJ1-2; tentatively, D is TRBD1 (6 bases). V lost 1 base, J lost 3 bases, and 12 bases lay in between. CDR1 and CDR2 (germline): SGHDN, FVKESK. The CDR3 is 15 residues long. Full variable domain (outside the CDR3, taken from reference TRBV14 and TRBJ1-2): EAGVTQFPSHSVIEKGQTVTLRCDPISGHDNLYWYRRVMGKEIKFLLHFVKESKQDESGMPNNRFLAERTGGTYSTLKVQPAELEDSGVYFCASSQAGRGDYGYTFGSGTRLTVV.

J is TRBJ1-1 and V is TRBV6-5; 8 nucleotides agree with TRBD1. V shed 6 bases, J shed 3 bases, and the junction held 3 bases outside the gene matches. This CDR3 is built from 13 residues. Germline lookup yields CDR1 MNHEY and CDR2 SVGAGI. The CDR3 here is CASRLGQDTEAFF. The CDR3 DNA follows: TGTGCCAGCAGACTGGGACAGGACACTGAAGCTTTCTTT.

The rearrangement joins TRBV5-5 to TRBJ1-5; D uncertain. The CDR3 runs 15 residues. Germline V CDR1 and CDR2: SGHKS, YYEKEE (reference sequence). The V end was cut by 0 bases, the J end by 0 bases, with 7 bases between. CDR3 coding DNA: TGTGCCAGCAGCTTGGACGTGACTAGCAATCAGCCCCAGCATTTT. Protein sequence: CASSLDVTSNQPQHF.

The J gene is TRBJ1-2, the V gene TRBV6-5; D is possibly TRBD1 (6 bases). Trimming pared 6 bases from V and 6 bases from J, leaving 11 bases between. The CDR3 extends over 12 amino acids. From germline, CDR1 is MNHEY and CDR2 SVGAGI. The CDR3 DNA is TGTGCCAGCAGAAAACAGGGTCATGGCTACACCTTC. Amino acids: CASRKQGHGYTF.

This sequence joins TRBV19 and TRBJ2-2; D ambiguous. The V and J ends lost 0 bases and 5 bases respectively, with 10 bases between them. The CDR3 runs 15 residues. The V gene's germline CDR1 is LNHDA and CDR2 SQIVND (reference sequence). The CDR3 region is CASSIDLGYTGELFF. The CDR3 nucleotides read TGTGCCAGTAGTATAGATCTTGGGTATACCGGGGAGCTGTTTTTT.

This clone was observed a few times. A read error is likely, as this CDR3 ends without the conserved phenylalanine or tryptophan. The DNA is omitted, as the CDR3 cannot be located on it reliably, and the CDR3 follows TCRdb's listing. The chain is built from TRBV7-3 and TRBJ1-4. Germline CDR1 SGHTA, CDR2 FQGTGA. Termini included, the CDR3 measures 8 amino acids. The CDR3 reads CASSLFRV.